The present T cell receptor beta chain was sequenced within a study of blood T cell repertoires in COVID-19. The CDR3 has 15 amino acids. Trimming took 0 bases from V and 0 from J, leaving 8 bases between them. CDR1 SGHRS and CDR2 YFSETQ come from the germline V gene. Per the original methods: For nucleated cells, counts were estimated from reference gene primer amplification. This table comes from immunoSEQ multiplex PCR, and its TCRdb copy is limited to in-frame clones, with some not included. Clone size and the V and J calls come from that table; the DNA yielded D and trimming. The repertoire holds approximately 400,000 clones, with around four fifths as singletons.

This chain uses TRBV5-1 with TRBJ2-3, with D uncertain. The TCR originated in a woman in her forties or fifties who had recovered from COVID-19. Sequenced material: PBMCs or T cells enriched from blood (not recorded which). The CDR3 region is CASSLGQLSTDTQYF. The CDR3 nucleotides read TGCGCCAGCAGCTTGGGACAACTCAGCACAGATACGCAGTATTTT.